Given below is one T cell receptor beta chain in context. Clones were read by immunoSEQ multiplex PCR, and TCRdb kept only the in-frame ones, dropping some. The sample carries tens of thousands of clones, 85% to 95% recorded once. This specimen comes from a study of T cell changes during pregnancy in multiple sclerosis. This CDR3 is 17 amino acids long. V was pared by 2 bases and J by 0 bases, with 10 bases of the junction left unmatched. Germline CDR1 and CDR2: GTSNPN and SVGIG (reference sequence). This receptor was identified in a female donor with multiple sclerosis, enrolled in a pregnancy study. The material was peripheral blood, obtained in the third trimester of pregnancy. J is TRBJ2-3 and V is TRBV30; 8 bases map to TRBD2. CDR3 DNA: TGTGCCTGGAGTCCTGCAGTATTAGCGGGAAGCACAGATACGCAGTATTTT. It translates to CAWSPAVLAGSTDTQYF.